The 16 T cell receptor beta chains below were found in one sample sequenced in a study of cytomegalovirus exposure and HLA in healthy donors. The PCR had 60 Vbeta and 13 Jbeta primers. Data came from immunoSEQ multiplex PCR; TCRdb stores just in-frame clones and leaves some out. There are about 100,000 clones in the sample; under 80% occur only once, and 3% to 4% lies in the top ten. The specimen sequenced was PBMCs. The receptors were sampled from a woman in her forties or fifties in good health and CMV-seropositive.

V usage is TRBV5-6 and J usage is TRBJ1-1; D might be TRBD1 (5 bases). From germline, CDR1 is SGHDT and CDR2 YYEEEE. The ends were cut back, 4 bases at V and 3 bases at J, with 10 bases in the middle. This CDR3 comprises 13 residues. The CDR3 DNA sequence: TGTGCCAGCAGCGGGGCGGGGGACACTGAAGCTTTCTTT. This translates into CASSGAGDTEAFF.

This chain connects TRBV9 to TRBJ2-1; 7 nucleotides match TRBD2. The V gene's germline CDR1 is SGDLS and CDR2 YYNGEE. The CDR3 is 14 amino acids. The ends lost 0 bases at V and 8 bases at J; junction bases unmatched: 5. The CDR3 coding sequence is TGTGCCAGCAGCGTAGAGACTAGCAGCGATGAGCAGTTCTTC. Translated: CASSVETSSDEQFF.

This chain connects TRBV10-3 to TRBJ1-2, with no clear D. Looked up from germline, CDR1 is ENHRY and CDR2 is SYGVKD. The CDR3 runs to 13 residues. The V gene lost 0 bases and the J gene lost 8 bases, with 10 bases spanning the gap. CDR3 sequence (DNA): TGTGCCATCAGTGAGTCGGTGCGGAGGGGCTACACCTTC. It is translated as CAISESVRRGYTF.

The V call is TRBV15, the J call TRBJ2-7, with 8 bases lining up with TRBD2. Germline V CDR1 and CDR2: LNHNV, YYDKDF (reference sequence). This CDR3 region has 15 residues. Losses at the gene ends were 0 bases for V and 1 base for J; bases not matched to a gene: 2. As DNA, the CDR3 is TGTGCCACCAGCAGAGATCGGGGGGGATCCTACGAGCAGTACTTC. This encodes CATSRDRGGSYEQYF.

CDR3 amino acids: CASMRGFQETQYF. The CDR3, as DNA: TGCGCCAGCATGCGGGGATTCCAAGAGACCCAGTACTTC. The rearrangement links TRBV5-1 to TRBJ2-5, with D maybe TRBD2 (6 bases). The length of the CDR3 is 13 residues. The germline V gene encodes CDR1 SGHRS and CDR2 YFSETQ. Trimming removed 6 bases at V and 1 base at J, with 10 bases between. The full variable domain, rest sourced from reference TRBV5-1 and TRBJ2-5, is KAGVTQTPRYLIKTRGQQVTLSCSPISGHRSVSWYQQTPGQGLQFLFEYFSETQRNKGNFPGRFSGRQFSNSRSEMNVSTLELGDSALYLCASMRGFQETQYFGPGTRLLVL.

V usage is TRBV30 and J usage is TRBJ1-1, with 7 bases lining up with TRBD1. This CDR3 region has 14 residues. The germline gives CDR1 GTSNPN, CDR2 SVGIG (reference sequence). V lost 8 bases and J lost 4; bases outside the gene matches: 13. The CDR3 nucleotides are TGTGCCAGCGTCGCCGGGACAGTCCCCACTGAAGCTTTCTTT. Encoded protein: CASVAGTVPTEAFF.

This chain joins TRBV7-3 and TRBJ2-5; 7 bases align to TRBD1. The CDR3 sequence is 15 residues long. With 1 base clipped from V and 1 base from J, the junction kept 3 bases outside the gene matches. Germline V CDR1 and CDR2: SGHTA, FQGTGA. The CDR3 here is CASSLKTGPQETQYF. In nucleotides, the CDR3 is TGTGCCAGCAGCTTAAAGACAGGGCCCCAAGAGACCCAGTACTTC. The variable domain in full, with the rest retrieved from reference TRBV7-3 and TRBJ2-5, is GAGVSQTPSNKVTEKGKYVELRCDPISGHTALYWYRQSLGQGPEFLIYFQGTGAADDSGLPNDRFFAVRPEGSVSTLKIQRTERGDSAVYLCASSLKTGPQETQYFGPGTRLLVL.

The chain recombines TRBV29-1 with TRBJ1-2; no clear D gene. The CDR3 loop spans 14 amino acids. Trimming pared 4 bases from V and 1 base from J, leaving 13 bases between. Germline-derived CDR1 and CDR2 are SQVTM and ANQGSEA. CDR3 in amino acids: CSVVGETLNYGYTF. CDR3 DNA sequence: TGCAGCGTTGTGGGAGAGACCCTTAACTATGGCTACACCTTC.

The chain uses TRBV19 and TRBJ1-1; TRBD1 aligns across 10 bases. The CDR3 length is 15 residues. The V gene end was trimmed by 5 bases and the J gene end by 5 bases; junction bases not matched to a gene: 8. Germline CDR1 reads LNHDA; CDR2 reads SQIVND (reference sequence). The CDR3 region has the DNA TGTGCCAGTAGTCCCCGGGACAGGGGAAGGACTGAAGCTTTCTTT. It specifies CASSPRDRGRTEAFF.

This clone is a singleton in its sample. The chain is built from TRBV2 and TRBJ1-1; 7 nucleotides agree with TRBD1. This CDR3 contains 13 residues. V dropped 5 bases and J dropped 4; count of bases not matched to a gene: 4. Germline V CDR1 and CDR2: SNHLY, FYNNEI. CDR3 loop: CASSPDRATEAFF. Written as DNA, the CDR3 is TGTGCCAGCAGTCCCGACAGGGCCACTGAAGCTTTCTTT. Full variable domain (remainder filled in from reference TRBV2 and TRBJ1-1): EPEVTQTPSHQVTQMGQEVILRCVPISNHLYFYWYRQILGQKVEFLVSFYNNEISEKSEIFDDQFSVERPDGSNFTLKIRSTKLEDSAMYFCASSPDRATEAFFGQGTRLTVV.

The chain employs TRBV11-2 and TRBJ2-5; tentatively, D is TRBD2 (6 bases). The CDR3 consists of 17 residues. V dropped 1 base and J dropped 5 bases, with 20 bases sitting between them. Germline V gives CDR1 SGHAT, CDR2 FQNNGV. The CDR3 bases are TGTGCCAGCAGCTTAGGGGGGGTGCGCAGGGCGAGGGAGACCCAGTACTTC. Translated, it gives CASSLGGVRRARETQYF.

This clone was observed a few times. This chain connects TRBV7-9 to TRBJ1-6; D gene ambiguous. The CDR3 extends over 16 amino acids. The V end lost 1 base, the J end lost 1 base, and 8 bases lay between the germline ends. Germline CDR1 reads SEHNR; CDR2 reads FQNEAQ (reference sequence). Written as DNA, the CDR3 is TGTGCCAGCAGCTTAGATGGAGGGTCCTATAATTCACCCCTCCACTTT. Protein: CASSLDGGSYNSPLHF.

This clone showed up just once. The chain recombines TRBV5-8 with TRBJ1-3; D is undetermined. Looked up from germline, CDR1 is SGHTS and CDR2 is YDEGEE. V shed 5 bases and J shed 2 bases, with 8 bases lying between them. The CDR3 consists of 13 residues. The DNA of the CDR3 is TGTGCCAGCAGTCGGGTTACTGGAAACACCATATATTTT. This translates into CASSRVTGNTIYF.

Here the CDR3 reads CASSEAPGGVNQPQHF. The CDR3 nucleotides read TGTGCCAGCAGTGAAGCGCCAGGGGGCGTTAATCAGCCCCAGCATTTT. The J gene is TRBJ1-5, the V gene TRBV6-1, with 8 bases that match TRBD1. Germline CDR1 MNHNS, CDR2 SASEGT. J lost 4 bases, V lost 0 bases, and 5 bases had no gene match. The CDR3 is 16 amino acids.

V is TRBV10-3 and J is TRBJ2-7; 8 bases agree with TRBD2. Per the germline V gene, CDR1 is ENHRY and CDR2 is SYGVKD. With V trimmed by 2 bases and J by 1 base, 7 bases remained unmatched. This CDR3 spans 16 amino acids. The CDR3 sequence: CAISERGGGRSYEQYF. CDR3 in DNA: TGTGCCATCAGTGAGAGGGGCGGGGGGCGGTCCTACGAGCAGTACTTC.

The genes are TRBV6-5 and TRBJ2-7, with D uncertain. The V end was cut by 3 bases, the J end by 1 base, with 10 bases between. Per germline, CDR1 MNHEY and CDR2 SVGAGI. This CDR3 has 14 amino acids. The CDR3: CASSYGRRSYEQYF. CDR3 bases: TGTGCCAGCAGTTATGGCCGGCGGTCCTACGAGCAGTACTTC.